This T cell receptor (beta chain) appears in the sequencing data of a study of beta chain features in type 1 diabetes. In the study overall: All samples yielded around 98 million examined sorted cells.

Regarding the study as a whole: Whether HLA type affects TCRB rearrangement stayed undetermined in the present work. More deletions and fewer insertions at VDJ junctions were found in patients with type 1 diabetes. There was a moderate but significant shortening of TCRB CDR3s in all four CD4+ subsets of Type 1 diabetes patients.

This CDR3 is built from 12 residues. The germline V and J ends were trimmed by 1 base and 8 bases, with 6 bases remaining between them. CDR1 is MNHNY and CDR2 is SVGAGI in the germline V gene (reference sequence). This clone has more than one count but fewer than ten. Its target is not known. The entirety of the isolated RNA underwent reverse transcription, so expressed TCRB transcripts were sequenced. The protocol was immunoSEQ multiplex PCR, while the TCRdb copy is restricted to in-frame clones and leaves out a portion. The repertoire includes 130,000 to 150,000 clones, approximately 13% of them detected once, and less than 1.5% sits in the top ten.

This receptor was obtained from a man younger than 35 with type 1 diabetes. The sample was central memory CD4+ T cells from blood. The genes are TRBV6-6 and TRBJ1-3; D remains unclear. CDR3 coding DNA: TGTGCCAGCAGTTACTTGGGCGACACCATATATTTT. This encodes CASSYLGDTIYF.